This passage covers 10 T cell receptor beta chains from one sample sequenced in a study of blood T cells in healthy people across ages. Together with a sample-barcoded 5' primer, a J-beta primer mix was included in a second PCR lasting about 7 to 11 cycles. TCRdb analysed the 5' RACE reads with MiXCR anew, one entry per CDR3 protein. The sample shows 800,000 to 950,000 distinct CDR3 sequences, 25% to 35% of them seen only once. The same sample was also used in a study of T cells of mothers and their children.

Specimen: blood. The receptors here all came from a woman in her 40s in good health.

This clonotype was observed many times. The chain has TRBV4-1 and TRBJ2-3; 8 nucleotides line up with TRBD2. The CDR3 covers 18 residues. The V gene end was trimmed by 0 bases and the J gene end by 6 bases; junction bases not matched to a gene: 14. The germline V gene encodes CDR1 MGHRA and CDR2 YSYEKL. CDR3 amino acids: CASSQDRLAGTLPDTQYF. The CDR3, as DNA: TGCGCCAGCAGCCAAGATAGGCTAGCGGGCACGCTCCCCGATACGCAGTATTTT.

The chain joins TRBV18 to TRBJ2-5; D is ambiguous. The V gene's germline CDR1 is KGHSH and CDR2 LQKENI. Deletions cut 7 bases from V and 6 bases from J, with 12 bases between. CDR3 length equals 12 residues. Written as DNA, the CDR3 is TGTGCCAGCTTATCCCGGACGAAGACCCAGTACTTC. It translates to CASLSRTKTQYF.

The chain links TRBV7-3 to TRBJ2-1; maybe TRBD1 (5 bases). CDR1 and CDR2 from the germline V gene are SGHTA and FQGTGA. CDR3 length equals 18 residues. V lost 5 bases and J lost 0, with 20 bases in between. CDR3 nucleotide sequence: TGTGCCAGCAGCCCTACCGGAACAGGCCAATTCTCCTACAATGAGCAGTTCTTC. Its protein is CASSPTGTGQFSYNEQFF.

The chain couples TRBV28 to TRBJ2-3; D perhaps matches TRBD1 (5 bases). V gave up 3 bases and J gave up 5 bases, with 12 bases separating them. CDR1 is MDHEN, CDR2 SYDVKM, per germline. The CDR3 spans 14 residues. CDR3 residues: CASSFQGVRDTQYF. The DNA of the CDR3 is TGTGCCAGCAGTTTTCAGGGTGTGAGAGATACGCAGTATTTT.

This clonotype was counted at least ten times. The chain combines TRBV30 with TRBJ1-1; D gene ambiguous. CDR3 length equals 13 residues. Trimming pared 2 bases from V and 0 bases from J, leaving 7 bases between. Germline lookup yields CDR1 GTSNPN and CDR2 SVGIG (reference sequence). CDR3: CAWSNSMNTEAFF. The CDR3 nucleotides are TGTGCCTGGAGTAACTCCATGAACACTGAAGCTTTCTTT. Filled out from reference TRBV30 and TRBJ1-1, the complete variable domain reads SQTIHQWPATLVQPVGSPLSLECTVEGTSNPNLYWYRQAAGRGLQLLFYSVGIGQISSEVPQNLSASRPQDRQFILSSKKLLLSDSGFYLCAWSNSMNTEAFFGQGTRLTVV.

The chain combines TRBV4-1 with TRBJ2-7; no definite D call. The J call is in doubt because the DNA end fits TRBJ2-5 better. Germline assignment: CDR1 MGHRA and CDR2 YSYEKL. There are 15 residues in the CDR3. The CDR3 here is CASSRVISIQETQYF. In DNA form, the CDR3 reads TGCGCCAGCAGCCGGGTCATTAGCATCCAAGAGACCCAGTACTTC.

This clonotype was detected a few times. The chain couples TRBV7-9 to TRBJ1-4, with D possibly matching TRBD1 (5 bases). Germline CDR1 reads SEHNR; CDR2 reads FQNEAQ (reference sequence). The CDR3 consists of 13 residues. V was shortened by 5 bases and J by 5 bases, with 9 bases between the two germline ends. CDR3 sequence: CASSLDRNEKLFF. The CDR3 DNA is TGTGCCAGCAGCCTAGACAGAAATGAAAAACTGTTTTTT.

The J gene is TRBJ2-7, the V gene TRBV30, with D perhaps matching TRBD1 (6 bases). Per the germline V gene, CDR1 is GTSNPN and CDR2 is SVGIG (reference sequence). There are 13 residues in the CDR3. V lost 8 bases to trimming and J lost 0 bases, with 14 bases between them. The CDR3, as DNA: TGTGCCGGGGCGACAGGAATCTCCTACGAGCAGTACTTC. This codes for CAGATGISYEQYF.

This clonotype occurred once. The chain is built from TRBV12-3 or TRBV12-4 and TRBJ2-7; 12 nucleotides align to TRBD1. The J segment lost 6 bases and the V segment lost 4 bases, leaving 7 bases of the junction unmatched. The CDR3 consists of 15 residues. CDR3 DNA sequence: TGTGCCAGCAGTTGGGGACAGGGGGCGGAGAGCGAGCAGTACTTC. Protein sequence: CASSWGQGAESEQYF.

J is TRBJ2-5 and V is TRBV11-2, with 9 bases lining up with TRBD1. The J call may be wrong; the DNA end is better matched by TRBJ2-7. Germline CDR1 is SGHAT and CDR2 is FQNNGV. The CDR3 has 14 amino acids. CDR3 sequence: CASSSGTGSNEQYF. CDR3 nucleotide sequence: TGTGCCAGCAGCTCGGGGACAGGGAGCAACGAGCAGTACTTC.